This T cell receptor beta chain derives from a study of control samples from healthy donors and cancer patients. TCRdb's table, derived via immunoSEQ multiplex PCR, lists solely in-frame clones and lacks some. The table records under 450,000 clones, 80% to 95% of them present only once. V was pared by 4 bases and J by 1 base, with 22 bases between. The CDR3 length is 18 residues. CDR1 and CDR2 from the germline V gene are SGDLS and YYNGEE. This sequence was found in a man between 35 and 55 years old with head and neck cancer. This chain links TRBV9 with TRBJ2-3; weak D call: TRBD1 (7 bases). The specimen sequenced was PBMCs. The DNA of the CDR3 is TGTGCCAGCAGCCCGACGGGACAGCCTAGGAGGGGCACAGATACGCAGTATTTT. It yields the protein CASSPTGQPRRGTDTQYF.